This T cell receptor beta chain comes out of a study of tumor-infiltrating lymphocytes in localized non-small cell lung cancer. In the study overall: Each patient gave resected tumor and non-adjacent uninvolved lung tissue. Findings and caveats of the study: Compared with uninvolved lung, tumors showed higher T cell infiltration by TCRbeta sequencing.

V was clipped by 6 bases and J by 6 bases, with 11 bases between them. Per the germline V gene, CDR1 is MNHEY and CDR2 is SVGAGI. This CDR3 is built from 13 residues. About this clone: The target antigen is unknown.

TCRdb's copy holds only in-frame clones and misses some; the assay was immunoSEQ multiplex PCR. The sample lists roughly 5,100 clones; 95% to 97% were seen once. The clonotype comes from a human donor with non-small cell lung cancer. Sequenced sample: uninvolved lung tissue not adjacent to the tumor. The V and J genes are TRBV6-5 and TRBJ1-4; D remains ambiguous. CDR3 bases: TGTGCCAGCAGGGGTGAAGGGTATGAAAAACTGTTTTTT. Amino acids: CASRGEGYEKLFF.